The 29 T cell receptor beta chains below were found in one sample sequenced in a study of PD-L1 blockade in urothelial cancer. Here immunoSEQ multiplex PCR was the method, and the copy in TCRdb shows in-frame clones only, minus some. Counted here are just over 50,000 clones, around 86% occurring once; the ten biggest clones make up approximately 16%. Sequences were derived from PBMCs, sampled around atezolizumab (anti-PD-L1) treatment. The receptors come from a man between 60 and 75 years old with urothelial cancer.

The chain combines TRBV11-3 with TRBJ2-1; 12 bases are a match to TRBD2. CDR1 and CDR2 (germline): SGHNT, YENEEA. The CDR3 extends over 16 amino acids. V gave up 3 bases and J gave up 8 bases; unmatched junction bases: 8. The CDR3 sequence: CASSFTASGGADEQFF. CDR3 in DNA: TGTGCCAGCAGCTTTACGGCTAGCGGGGGGGCCGATGAGCAGTTCTTC.

This chain connects TRBV27 to TRBJ2-1; the D is unclear. Germline CDR1 and CDR2: MNHEY and SMNVEV (reference sequence). This CDR3 comprises 15 residues. The V gene lost 4 bases and the J gene lost 2 bases, with 12 bases spanning the gap. The CDR3 is CASSYGSAPYNEQFF. CDR3 sequence (DNA): TGTGCCAGCAGTTACGGCAGCGCACCCTACAATGAGCAGTTCTTC.

The V call is TRBV6-6, the J call TRBJ2-7, with a weak D call TRBD2 (5 bases). Germline CDR1 MNHNY, CDR2 SVGAGI (reference sequence). Trimming took off 6 bases at V and 1 base at J, with 13 bases between the two ends. This CDR3 comprises 14 residues. This CDR3 is CASSRGRLSYEQYF. CDR3 DNA: TGTGCCAGCAGCAGAGGGAGACTGTCCTACGAGCAGTACTTC.

The chain carries TRBV28 and TRBJ1-2; 8 bases map to TRBD1. Germline CDR1 and CDR2: MDHEN and SYDVKM. This CDR3 is 14 amino acids long. The junction had 7 bases not matched to a gene; V was cut back by 6 bases and J by 4 bases. The CDR3 bases are TGTGCCAGCAGCCCGACAGGGGCCTCCTATGGCTACACCTTC. Translating gives CASSPTGASYGYTF.

The chain recombines TRBV30 with TRBJ2-5; 15 nucleotides line up with TRBD2. Germline lookup yields CDR1 GTSNPN and CDR2 SVGIG (reference sequence). The CDR3 loop spans 17 amino acids. The V and J ends lost 0 bases and 5 bases, in that order; junction bases with no gene match: 7. The CDR3 DNA reads as TGTGCCTGGAGTGTACGGGGACTAGCGGGGGGCGGGGAGACCCAGTACTTC. Translating it yields CAWSVRGLAGGGETQYF. The whole variable domain, filled in from reference TRBV30 and TRBJ2-5, reads SQTIHQWPATLVQPVGSPLSLECTVEGTSNPNLYWYRQAAGRGLQLLFYSVGIGQISSEVPQNLSASRPQDRQFILSSKKLLLSDSGFYLCAWSVRGLAGGGETQYFGPGTRLLVL.

The chain recombines TRBV7-8 with TRBJ2-7; a possible D gene is TRBD1 (6 bases). The CDR3 has 14 residues. Germline CDR1 reads SGHVS; CDR2 reads FQNEAQ. Trimming stripped 5 bases from V and 1 base from J, with 12 bases between. DNA for the CDR3: TGTGCCAGCAGCCCCGGACAGATTTCCTACGAGCAGTACTTC. Encoded protein: CASSPGQISYEQYF.

The rearrangement links TRBV10-1 to TRBJ2-3; D unresolved. The CDR3 loop spans 12 amino acids. Trimming took 4 bases from V and 6 from J, leaving 8 bases between them. CDR1 and CDR2 from the germline V gene are WNHNN and SYGVQD (reference sequence). The CDR3 nucleotides read TGCGCCAGCAGTGGTGAGGTGGATACGCAGTATTTT. It yields the protein CASSGEVDTQYF.

The V call is TRBV5-4, the J call TRBJ2-2, with D perhaps TRBD2 (6 bases). V was cut by 1 base and J by 4 bases, with 11 bases left in between. The CDR3 length is 15 residues. The germline CDR1 and CDR2 sequences are SGHNT and YYREEE (reference sequence). The CDR3 region is CASSLSSVGTGELFF. CDR3 nucleotides: TGTGCCAGCAGCTTGTCTAGCGTCGGCACCGGGGAGCTGTTTTTT.

This chain links TRBV5-4 with TRBJ2-7; D is possibly TRBD1 (5 bases). This CDR3 comprises 14 residues. Trimming pared 1 base from V and 4 bases from J, leaving 12 bases between. Looked up from germline, CDR1 is SGHNT and CDR2 is YYREEE (reference sequence). CDR3 DNA sequence: TGTGCCAGCAGCTTGAAGGGGCAGAATTACGAGCAGTACTTC. It is translated as CASSLKGQNYEQYF. Complete variable domain (other parts from reference TRBV5-4 and TRBJ2-7): ETGVTQSPTHLIKTRGQQVTLRCSSQSGHNTVSWYQQALGQGPQFIFQYYREEENGRGNFPPRFSGLQFPNYSSELNVNALELDDSALYLCASSLKGQNYEQYFGPGTRLTVT.

J is TRBJ2-6 and V is TRBV28; tentatively, D is TRBD2 (5 bases). CDR3 size: 15 residues. Germline loops: CDR1 MDHEN, CDR2 SYDVKM. With 3 bases removed from V and 2 bases from J, the gap between germline ends came to 8 bases. The CDR3 nucleotides are TGTGCCAGCAGTTTTGGGAGAGCTGGGGCCAACGTCCTGACTTTC. Amino acids: CASSFGRAGANVLTF.

The V and J genes are TRBV5-1 and TRBJ2-1, with TRBD1 identical over 9 bases. Germline V CDR1 and CDR2: SGHRS, YFSETQ. V lost 4 bases to trimming and J lost 4 bases; unmatched junction nucleotides: 6. There are 15 residues in the CDR3. The CDR3 is CASSAGQGPYNEQFF. CDR3 nucleotide sequence: TGCGCCAGCAGCGCGGGACAGGGACCTTACAATGAGCAGTTCTTC.

The chain employs TRBV10-1 and TRBJ2-5, with a weak D call TRBD2 (5 bases). The CDR3 is 14 residues long. The V end lost 0 bases, the J end lost 0 bases, and 5 bases lay between the germline ends. Per the germline V gene, CDR1 is WNHNN and CDR2 is SYGVQD (reference sequence). CDR3 protein: CASSESRDQETQYF. The CDR3 coding sequence is TGCGCCAGCAGTGAGTCGAGGGACCAAGAGACCCAGTACTTC.

The chain couples TRBV27 to TRBJ1-2; 9 nucleotides line up with TRBD1. The germline V gene has CDR1 MNHEY and CDR2 SMNVEV (reference sequence). The CDR3 runs to 15 residues. V shed 5 bases and J 4 bases; nucleotides not matched to a gene: 8. CDR3 bases: TGTGCCAGCAGTCCCCGGGACAGGGTCGGCTATGGCTACACCTTC. Translating it yields CASSPRDRVGYGYTF.

This chain links TRBV7-8 with TRBJ2-2, with 9 bases identical to TRBD1. Germline V gene lookup returns CDR1 SGHVS and CDR2 FQNEAQ. J gave up 3 bases and V 5 bases, and 7 bases lay outside the gene matches. The CDR3 sequence is 16 residues long. The CDR3 nucleotides read TGTGCCAGCAGCCTACAGGGGGCGATTTACACCGGGGAGCTGTTTTTT. Protein product: CASSLQGAIYTGELFF.

The chain employs TRBV5-1 and TRBJ2-1, with D maybe TRBD2 (6 bases). The V and J ends lost 4 bases and 6 bases respectively, with 17 bases between them. This CDR3 is built from 15 residues. The V gene's germline CDR1 is SGHRS and CDR2 YFSETQ. CDR3 nucleotide sequence: TGCGCCAGCAGCGCAAGTGGAGGGGTAACCAATGAGCAGTTCTTC. Translated, it gives CASSASGGVTNEQFF.

This clone has only a few counts. The rearrangement uses TRBV7-3 and TRBJ2-1; D uncertain. The CDR3 sequence is 12 residues long. V lost 4 bases to trimming and J lost 10 bases, with 11 bases between them. Germline CDR1 is SGHTA and CDR2 is FQGTGA. The chain's CDR3 is CASSWRMWEQFF. The CDR3 coding sequence is TGTGCCAGCAGCTGGCGGATGTGGGAGCAGTTCTTC. The whole variable domain, remainder taken from reference TRBV7-3 and TRBJ2-1, is GAGVSQTPSNKVTEKGKYVELRCDPISGHTALYWYRQSLGQGPEFLIYFQGTGAADDSGLPNDRFFAVRPEGSVSTLKIQRTERGDSAVYLCASSWRMWEQFFGPGTRLTVL.

The genes are TRBV28 and TRBJ2-3; D possibly corresponds to TRBD1 (7 bases). The germline V gene encodes CDR1 MDHEN and CDR2 SYDVKM. This CDR3 is 18 amino acids long. Trimming cost V 4 bases and J 3 bases, with 23 bases left between them. In nucleotides, the CDR3 is TGTGCCAGCAGTTCCCCCGCCCGTCAGGGGGAGGCGACAGATACGCAGTATTTT. Translated, it gives CASSSPARQGEATDTQYF.

This chain joins TRBV4-1 and TRBJ2-3; no clear D gene. Germline V lookup: CDR1 MGHRA, CDR2 YSYEKL. V lost 0 bases and J 4 bases, leaving 14 bases between the germline ends. The length of the CDR3 is 16 residues. This CDR3 is CASSQDEFRVSDTQYF. In DNA, the CDR3 is TGCGCCAGCAGCCAAGATGAGTTTCGGGTATCAGATACGCAGTATTTT.

The rearrangement uses TRBV5-4 and TRBJ2-7, with 7 nucleotides matching TRBD2. Germline CDR1 is SGHNT and CDR2 is YYREEE (reference sequence). Germline trimming cut 4 bases from V and 1 base from J; bases unmatched to any gene: 8. This CDR3 comprises 15 residues. This CDR3 is CASSRASGTSYEQYF. The CDR3 DNA reads as TGTGCCAGCAGCCGAGCAAGCGGGACTTCCTACGAGCAGTACTTC.

The chain links TRBV7-2 to TRBJ1-4; 9 bases map to TRBD1. Unmatched junction bases numbered 9, after V lost 5 bases and J lost 8 bases. CDR1 is SGHTA and CDR2 is FQGNSA in the germline V gene. This CDR3 is 15 amino acids long. The CDR3 DNA reads as TGTGCCAGCAGCGGAGGGGGGACAGGGATGGAAAAACTGTTTTTT. This translates into CASSGGGTGMEKLFF.

The rearrangement joins TRBV5-1 to TRBJ2-6; the D gene is possibly TRBD2 (5 bases). Deletions cut 0 bases from V and 4 bases from J, with 11 bases between. Germline V lookup: CDR1 SGHRS, CDR2 YFSETQ. The CDR3 is made up of 16 amino acids. The chain's CDR3 is CASSLDGSLGANVLTF. The CDR3 region has the DNA TGCGCCAGCAGCTTGGATGGGAGTCTCGGGGCCAACGTCCTGACTTTC.

This chain links TRBV6-5 with TRBJ1-1; D unresolved. CDR3 length equals 11 residues. The germline gives CDR1 MNHEY, CDR2 SVGAGI. Trimming removed 10 bases from V and 7 bases from J, with 13 bases in between. CDR3 loop: CATGVFHEAFF. CDR3 DNA: TGTGCCACCGGGGTTTTCCATGAAGCTTTCTTT.

This clone appeared a single time. The genes are TRBV9 and TRBJ1-2; D possibly corresponds to TRBD1 (6 bases). This CDR3 has 15 residues. V was clipped by 4 bases and J by 4 bases, with 17 bases between them. Germline-derived CDR1 and CDR2 are SGDLS and YYNGEE. The CDR3 nucleotides read TGTGCCAGCAGCCACTCACAGGGATCTCTCTATGGCTACACCTTC. Translating it yields CASSHSQGSLYGYTF.

V and J are TRBV30 and TRBJ1-5, with D perhaps matching TRBD1 (6 bases). Trimming left V 1 base short and J 7 bases short, with 14 bases between. Germline CDR1 is GTSNPN and CDR2 is SVGIG (reference sequence). This CDR3 has 14 residues. The CDR3: CAWSAQTGIQPQHF. The CDR3 region has the DNA TGTGCCTGGAGTGCCCAGACAGGTATCCAGCCCCAGCATTTT.

The chain carries TRBV10-3 and TRBJ2-7; unclear D gene. The CDR3 has 14 residues. The germline V and J ends were trimmed by 5 bases and 5 bases, with 16 bases remaining between them. The germline V gene has CDR1 ENHRY and CDR2 SYGVKD. The CDR3 region has the DNA TGTGCCATCAGTCCCCCCTCCCCACGGGACGAGCAGTACTTC. Protein sequence: CAISPPSPRDEQYF.

This chain uses TRBV30 with TRBJ2-5, with D possibly TRBD2 on 6 matching bases. Trimming stripped 2 bases from V and 4 bases from J, with 11 bases between. The CDR3 is 13 amino acids. Germline CDR1 GTSNPN, CDR2 SVGIG (reference sequence). CDR3 DNA: TGTGCCTGGAGTCTTGTGCGGGGAGAGACCCAGTACTTC. Protein sequence: CAWSLVRGETQYF.

This clone was detected only a few times. The chain joins TRBV7-9 to TRBJ1-2, with unresolved D. There are 12 residues in the CDR3. V lost 5 bases and J 7 bases, leaving 11 bases between the germline ends. Germline CDR1 is SEHNR and CDR2 is FQNEAQ (reference sequence). CDR3 sequence reads: CASSPRTSGYTF. The CDR3 DNA sequence: TGTGCCAGCAGCCCACGTACTTCTGGCTACACCTTC.

The J gene is TRBJ2-2, the V gene TRBV5-1; D ambiguous. The CDR3 loop spans 15 amino acids. Trimming left V 2 bases short and J 4 bases short, with 12 bases between. CDR1 and CDR2 from the germline V gene are SGHRS and YFSETQ. CDR3 sequence reads: CASSLAGHGTGELFF. The CDR3 DNA sequence: TGCGCCAGCAGCTTAGCAGGTCATGGCACCGGGGAGCTGTTTTTT. Supplemented by reference TRBV5-1 and TRBJ2-2, the full variable domain reads KAGVTQTPRYLIKTRGQQVTLSCSPISGHRSVSWYQQTPGQGLQFLFEYFSETQRNKGNFPGRFSGRQFSNSRSEMNVSTLELGDSALYLCASSLAGHGTGELFFGEGSRLTVL.

The chain has TRBV27 and TRBJ2-1; 7 positions match TRBD2. V shed 3 bases and J 4 bases; nucleotides not matched to a gene: 15. This CDR3 contains 18 residues. Germline V gene data show CDR1 as MNHEY and CDR2 as SMNVEV (reference sequence). The CDR3 here is CASSFLGGLAEAYNEQFF. CDR3 in DNA: TGTGCCAGCAGTTTCCTCGGGGGGTTAGCGGAAGCATACAATGAGCAGTTCTTC.